A selection of T cell receptor beta chains follows, all from one sample in a study of T cells in narcolepsy. Method: immunoSEQ multiplex PCR; TCRdb's copy keeps in-frame clones and lacks some. The sample records 25,000 to 35,000 clones, approximately 86% being singletons. The sequencing sample was made of CD45RA- memory CD4+ T cells from PBMCs. The receptor source for this set is a human donor with narcolepsy. Both conserved end residues are part of each CDR3. The order of the fields is J gene, V gene, D gene, CDR3 protein, CDR3 DNA. D genes are given only for firm matches.

J: TRBJ1-1
V: TRBV29-1
D: -
CDR3: CSVEAVYTEAFF
DNA: TGCAGCGTTGAAGCGGTGTACACTGAAGCTTTCTTT

J: TRBJ1-2
V: TRBV5-4
D: -
CDR3: CASSESGLDYGYTF
DNA: TGTGCCAGCAGCGAGTCCGGGTTAGACTATGGCTACACCTTC

J: TRBJ2-1
V: TRBV29-1
D: -
CDR3: CSASQGITGFNEQFF
DNA: TGCAGCGCTAGTCAGGGGATTACAGGGTTCAATGAGCAGTTCTTC

J: TRBJ1-1
V: TRBV11-3
D: -
CDR3: CASSLDGREGSTEAFF
DNA: TGTGCCAGCAGCTTAGACGGACGGGAAGGTAGCACTGAAGCTTTCTTT

J: TRBJ1-5
V: TRBV10-3
D: -
CDR3: CAISEPDSNQPQHF
DNA: TGTGCCATCAGTGAGCCAGATAGCAATCAGCCCCAGCATTTT

J: TRBJ1-4
V: TRBV7-6
D: -
CDR3: CASSLGTGTVGEKLFF
DNA: TGTGCCAGCAGCTTAGGAACAGGGACGGTCGGTGAAAAACTGTTTTTT

J: TRBJ2-5
V: TRBV10-3
D: -
CDR3: CATSLGVSRETQYF
DNA: TGTGCCACCTCGTTGGGGGTTTCGCGGGAGACCCAGTACTTC

J: TRBJ2-1
V: TRBV4-1
D: TRBD1
CDR3: CASSQGAGTAYNEQFF
DNA: TGCGCCAGCAGCCAAGGGGCCGGGACAGCCTACAATGAGCAGTTCTTC

J: TRBJ1-6
V: TRBV4-1
D: TRBD1
CDR3: CASSQVPWDRGHNSPLHF
DNA: TGCGCCAGCAGCCAAGTCCCATGGGACAGGGGGCACAATTCACCCCTCCACTTT

J: TRBJ2-2
V: TRBV28
D: -
CDR3: CASISTNTGELFF
DNA: TGTGCCAGCATTAGTACCAACACCGGGGAGCTGTTTTTT

J: TRBJ1-1
V: TRBV11-3
D: -
CDR3: CASRQNRDTEAFF
DNA: TGTGCCAGTAGGCAGAACAGGGACACTGAAGCTTTCTTT

J: TRBJ1-2
V: TRBV28
D: -
CDR3: CASSPGQHYGYTF
DNA: TGTGCCAGCAGCCCAGGACAGCACTATGGCTACACCTTC

J: TRBJ1-2
V: TRBV6-5
D: -
CDR3: CASRGLQERYGYTF
DNA: TGTGCCAGCCGCGGTTTGCAGGAACGTTATGGCTACACCTTC

J: TRBJ2-5
V: TRBV5-5
D: TRBD2
CDR3: CASSLDAGGETQYF
DNA: TGTGCCAGCAGCTTGGACGCGGGGGGAGAGACCCAGTACTTC

J: TRBJ2-1
V: TRBV10-3
D: -
CDR3: CAISPGTPKHEQFF
DNA: TGTGCCATCAGCCCCGGGACCCCCAAACATGAGCAGTTCTTC

J: TRBJ2-7
V: TRBV15
D: -
CDR3: CATSRLTTYEQYF
DNA: TGTGCCACCAGCAGACTGACAACCTACGAGCAGTACTTC

J: TRBJ2-1
V: TRBV11-2
D: -
CDR3: CASSLGGREQFF
DNA: TGTGCCAGCAGCTTAGGAGGCAGGGAGCAGTTCTTC